What follows is one T cell receptor (beta chain) and its context. The CDR3 consists of 14 residues. V lost 0 bases and J lost 1, with 6 bases in between. Germline lookup yields CDR1 SGHTA and CDR2 FQGTGA. The sample comes from a study of control samples from healthy donors and cancer patients. The repertoire was sequenced with immunoSEQ multiplex PCR; TCRdb's copy has only in-frame clones and lacks some. The profile covers 140,000 or so clones, with roughly 90% appearing a single time and over 4% taken by the ten largest. The source material was blood. The rearrangement uses TRBV7-3 and TRBJ1-2, with D tentatively TRBD1 (5 bases). This sequence was found in a man aged 25-40 years in good health. The DNA for the CDR3 is TGTGCCAGCAGCTTAACCGGGGGTAACTATGGCTACACCTTC. The encoded protein is CASSLTGGNYGYTF.